This T cell receptor beta chain emerged from a study of tumor-infiltrating lymphocytes in primary liver carcinoma. Details on this clonotype: Its antigen is not identified.

The V gene lost 9 bases and the J gene lost 2 bases, with 13 bases spanning the gap. Per germline, CDR1 ENHRY and CDR2 SYGVKD. The length of the CDR3 is 14 residues. Total RNA amounting to around 450 ng was the source from which TCR beta cDNA was made with a constant-region primer. It was through three nested multiplex PCR rounds of slightly modified ARM-PCR that TCR beta libraries arose. Running around 9 cycles apiece, the first two PCR rounds relied on TRBV1-TRBV30 forward primers together with a C-beta reverse primer. TCRdb re-called the multiplex PCR reads with MiXCR, one entry per CDR3 protein. This sample has about 44,000 distinct CDR3 sequences; roughly 74% occur once, and the top ten carry around two fifths. Study outcomes and limitations: Tumor samples exhibited a significantly greater top-250-clone fraction than blood samples (p = 0.039). Pairs of tumor regions overlapped more than tumor-adjacent and tumor-blood pairs did.

Unsorted bulk tissue of roughly 17-33 mg yielded co-extracted RNA and DNA. Primary liver carcinoma, confirmed by histopathology, was surgically resected. The chain is built from TRBV10-3 and TRBJ2-2, with D possibly matching TRBD2 (6 bases). Sequencing used tumor-adjacent normal liver tissue. The clonotype was recovered from a woman aged 25 to 39 with primary liver carcinoma and hepatitis B virus infection. Here the CDR3 DNA reads TGTGCCATAGGGATTAGCGGCAACACCGGGGAGCTGTTTTTT. Amino acid sequence: CAIGISGNTGELFF.